This TCR beta chain appears in the sequencing data of a study of OX40 agonist ivuxolimab in advanced cancers. About this clone: The antigen remains unidentified.

The table came from immunoSEQ multiplex PCR; TCRdb's copy has only in-frame clones and leaves some out. The table includes roughly 71,000 clones, around 89% detected once. General study findings and limits: At 0.1 to 3.0 mg/kg, CD4+ and CD8+ blood T cells expanded clonally by week 6. Averaged across samples, CD8+ T cells carried more expanded clones than CD4+ did.

The sample was CD4+ or CD8+ T cells sorted from blood, taken in a trial of the OX40 agonist ivuxolimab. The receptor's source is an adult with an advanced solid tumor such as melanoma, head and neck, liver or kidney cancer.

CDR3 region: CASSLREGRYEQYF. CDR3 bases: TGTGCCAGCAGCCTTCGTGAGGGCCGGTACGAGCAGTACTTC. This rearrangement joins TRBV5-4 to TRBJ2-7, with D possibly TRBD2 on 5 matching bases. From germline, CDR1 is SGHNT and CDR2 YYREEE (reference sequence). V was trimmed by 4 bases and J by 4 bases, leaving 15 bases between them. The length of the CDR3 is 14 residues.